Listed here is a single TCR beta chain. The antigen is not known. The sample originates from a study of identical twins. A universal primer site was added by template switching, and unique molecular identifiers were carried by the cDNA. TCRdb re-derived calls from the 5' RACE reads in MiXCR, one entry per CDR3 protein. The table records some 460,000 distinct CDR3 sequences, about 14% of them present only once. Study-wide findings and caveats: Sequences that were out-of-frame, alpha and twin-shared displayed an excess of low generation probability.

These same records also appear under a second study, on yellow fever vaccine responses in identical twins.

Sample: CD4+ T cells sorted from blood. The origin of this receptor is a woman younger than 35 in good health.

The CDR3 region has the DNA TGTGCCAGCAGTTTAAGTGTGGTCTCCACCACCGGGGAGCTGTTTTTT. As protein: CASSLSVVSTTGELFF. The V gene is TRBV28, the J gene TRBJ2-2; D unresolved. The ends were cut back, 2 bases at V and 4 bases at J, with 14 bases in the middle. The germline V gene encodes CDR1 MDHEN and CDR2 SYDVKM. The CDR3 spans 16 residues.